Below are 7 T cell receptor beta chains sequenced from a single sample in a study of T cells in Graves' hyperthyroidism and ophthalmopathy. Researchers took RNA transcripts and amplified the TCR beta CDR3 regions from them. Primed by the HTBI set, a first-round RT-PCR was run on the TCR CDR3. TCRdb re-called the multiplex PCR reads with MiXCR, one entry per CDR3 protein. The table records approximately 630,000 distinct CDR3 sequences, around 15% of them present only once. Material for sequencing was blood. All receptors come from a young woman with Graves' hyperthyroidism.

The rearrangement links TRBV5-1 to TRBJ2-7; 10 positions agree with TRBD1. V trimming: 1 base; J trimming: 2 bases; junction bases outside the gene matches: 6. The CDR3 loop spans 16 amino acids. Germline assignment: CDR1 SGHRS and CDR2 YFSETQ. CDR3: CASSLSTGTGAYEQYF. The CDR3 DNA reads TGCGCCAGCAGCTTGTCCACCGGGACAGGGGCCTACGAGCAGTACTTC.

The table lists this clonotype with many counts. The chain combines TRBV5-1 with TRBJ2-7, with 8 bases identical to TRBD2. In germline, CDR1 is SGHRS, CDR2 YFSETQ. The V and J ends lost 4 bases and 2 bases, in that order; junction bases with no gene match: 5. This CDR3 has 14 residues. CDR3 nucleotides: TGCGCCAGCAGCGTAATAGCGGGAACCTACGAGCAGTACTTC. It codes for CASSVIAGTYEQYF.

A remark on this clonotype: A much larger clone lies one base from this, so it may be a read error. The J gene is TRBJ2-2, the V gene TRBV7-3, with D unresolved. The CDR3 runs to 18 residues. Trimming cost V 5 bases and J 7 bases, with 26 bases left between them. Germline V CDR1 and CDR2: SGHTA, FQGTGA. DNA of the CDR3: TGTGCCAGCAGCCCCCAAGGCCGTATAACGGGTGTCATCGGGGAGCTGTTTTTT. This gives the protein CASSPQGRITGVIGELFF.

V and J are TRBV20-1 and TRBJ2-7; TRBD2 aligns across 7 bases. V lost 4 bases, J lost 0 bases, and 9 bases stayed unmatched. Germline loops: CDR1 DFQATT, CDR2 SNEGSKA (reference sequence). This CDR3 spans 15 amino acids. CDR3 residues: CSAKIPRGSSYEQYF. The CDR3 nucleotides are TGCAGTGCTAAGATCCCCCGCGGGAGCTCCTACGAGCAGTACTTC.

This clonotype was observed a handful of times. The chain uses TRBV4-3 and TRBJ2-5; D uncertain. Trimming pared 0 bases from V and 14 bases from J, leaving 16 bases between. This CDR3 is 13 amino acids long. CDR1 and CDR2 from the germline V gene are LGHNA and YSLEER. The CDR3 region is CASSQDPISSFYF. For the CDR3, the DNA is TGCGCCAGCAGCCAAGATCCCATTAGTAGTTTCTACTTC.

The rearrangement links TRBV30 to TRBJ1-2; the match to TRBD1 covers 7 bases. Trimming at V came to 4 bases and at J to 6 bases, leaving 17 bases not matched to a gene. CDR3 length: 16 residues. Germline-derived CDR1 and CDR2 are GTSNPN and SVGIG (reference sequence). Here the CDR3 DNA reads TGTGCCTGGAACCGGGACAGTTGGGCAGCTCTAAATGGCTACACCTTC. As protein: CAWNRDSWAALNGYTF.

This clonotype was recorded a few times. V is TRBV4-2 and J is TRBJ1-5, with 11 nucleotides matching TRBD1. V gave up 4 bases and J gave up 6 bases; unmatched junction bases: 8. Germline loops: CDR1 LGHNA, CDR2 YNFKEQ. The CDR3 length is 16 residues. The CDR3 DNA follows: TGTGCCAGCAGCCCAACCGGGACAGGGGGTGGTCAGCCCCAGCATTTT. Amino acid sequence: CASSPTGTGGGQPQHF.